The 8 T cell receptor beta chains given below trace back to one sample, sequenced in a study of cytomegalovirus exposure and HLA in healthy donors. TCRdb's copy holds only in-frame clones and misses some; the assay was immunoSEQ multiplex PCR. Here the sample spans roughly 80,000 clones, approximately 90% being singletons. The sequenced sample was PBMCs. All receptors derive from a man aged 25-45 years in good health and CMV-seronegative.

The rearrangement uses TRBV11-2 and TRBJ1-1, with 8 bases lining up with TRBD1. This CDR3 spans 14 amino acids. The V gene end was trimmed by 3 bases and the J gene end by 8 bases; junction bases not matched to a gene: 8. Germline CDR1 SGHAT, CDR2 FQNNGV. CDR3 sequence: CASSLAGQVNEAFF. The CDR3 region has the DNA TGTGCCAGCAGCTTGGCGGGACAGGTGAACGAAGCTTTCTTT. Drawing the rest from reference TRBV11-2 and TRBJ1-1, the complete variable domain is EAGVAQSPRYKIIEKRQSVAFWCNPISGHATLYWYQQILGQGPKLLIQFQNNGVVDDSQLPKDRFSAERLKGVDSTLKIQPAKLEDSAVYLCASSLAGQVNEAFFGQGTRLTVV.

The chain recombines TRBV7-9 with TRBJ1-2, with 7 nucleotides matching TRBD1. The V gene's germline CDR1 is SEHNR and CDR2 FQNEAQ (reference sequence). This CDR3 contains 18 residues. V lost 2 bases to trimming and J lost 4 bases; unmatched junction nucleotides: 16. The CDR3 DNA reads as TGTGCCAGCAGCTTAAATCAGGGTAAAGCGGACAGGCTCTATGGCTACACCTTC. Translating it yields CASSLNQGKADRLYGYTF.

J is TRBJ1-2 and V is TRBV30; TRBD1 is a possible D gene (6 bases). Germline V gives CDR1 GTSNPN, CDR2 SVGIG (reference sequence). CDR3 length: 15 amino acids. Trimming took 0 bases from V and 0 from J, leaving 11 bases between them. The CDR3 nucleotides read TGTGCCTGGAGTGTCGACAGGAGACCTAACTATGGCTACACCTTC. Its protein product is CAWSVDRRPNYGYTF.

The CDR3 nucleotides read TGTGCCAGCAGCCAAGAACAGGGTCTGGGCTACGAGCAGTACTTC. Encoded protein: CASSQEQGLGYEQYF. The J gene is TRBJ2-7, the V gene TRBV4-2, with D possibly being TRBD1 (6 bases). There are 15 residues in the CDR3. V lost 0 bases, J lost 3 bases, and 12 bases lay in between. Germline CDR1 LGHNA, CDR2 YNFKEQ.

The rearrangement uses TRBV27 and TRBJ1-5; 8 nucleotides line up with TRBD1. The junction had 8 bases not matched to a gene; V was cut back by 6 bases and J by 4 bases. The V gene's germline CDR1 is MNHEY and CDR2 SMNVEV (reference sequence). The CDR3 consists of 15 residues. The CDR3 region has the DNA TGTGCCAGCAGCCGTGACAGGGGTGGTAATCAGCCCCAGCATTTT. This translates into CASSRDRGGNQPQHF.

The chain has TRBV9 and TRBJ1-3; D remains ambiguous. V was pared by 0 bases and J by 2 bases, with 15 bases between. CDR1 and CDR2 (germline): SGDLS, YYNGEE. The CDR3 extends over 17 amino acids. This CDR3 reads CASSVGGGWEAGNTIYF. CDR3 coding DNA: TGTGCCAGCAGCGTAGGAGGCGGCTGGGAGGCTGGAAACACCATATATTTT.

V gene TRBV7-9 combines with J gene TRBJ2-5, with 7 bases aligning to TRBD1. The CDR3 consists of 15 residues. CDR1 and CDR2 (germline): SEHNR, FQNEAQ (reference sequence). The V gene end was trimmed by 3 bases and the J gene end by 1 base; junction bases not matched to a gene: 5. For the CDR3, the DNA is TGTGCCAGCAGCTTGACAGGGAGAGGCCAAGAGACCCAGTACTTC. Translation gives CASSLTGRGQETQYF.

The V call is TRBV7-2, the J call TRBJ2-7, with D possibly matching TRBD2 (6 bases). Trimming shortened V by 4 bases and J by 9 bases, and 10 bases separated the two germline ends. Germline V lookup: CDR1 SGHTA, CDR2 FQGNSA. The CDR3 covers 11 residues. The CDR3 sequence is CASSSLGGQYF. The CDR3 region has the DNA TGTGCCAGCAGCTCCCTCGGGGGGCAGTACTTC.